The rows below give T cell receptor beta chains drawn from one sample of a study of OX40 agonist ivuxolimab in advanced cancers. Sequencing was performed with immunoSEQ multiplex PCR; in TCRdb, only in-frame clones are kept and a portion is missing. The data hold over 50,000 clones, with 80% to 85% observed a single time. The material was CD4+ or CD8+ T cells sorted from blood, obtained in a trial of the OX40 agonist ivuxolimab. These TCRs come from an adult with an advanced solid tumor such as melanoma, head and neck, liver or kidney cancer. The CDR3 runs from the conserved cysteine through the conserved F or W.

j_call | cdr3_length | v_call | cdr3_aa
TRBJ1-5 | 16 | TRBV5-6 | CASSLYTGNSNQPQHF
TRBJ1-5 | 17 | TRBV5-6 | CASSVNRGGYRNQPQHF
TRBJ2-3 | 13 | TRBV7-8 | CASSGLVTDTQYF
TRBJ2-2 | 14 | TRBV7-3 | CASSFGRTTGELFF
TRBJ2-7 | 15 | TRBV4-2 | CASSQDLSPRYEQYF
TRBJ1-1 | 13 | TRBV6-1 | CAISEAPNTEAFF
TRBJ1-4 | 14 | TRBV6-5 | CASSSDRVGEKLFF
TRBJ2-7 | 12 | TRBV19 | CASTSTGYEQYF
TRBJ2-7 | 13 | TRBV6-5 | CASHGGQYREQYF
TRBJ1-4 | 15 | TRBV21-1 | CASSPQGQGAGKLFF
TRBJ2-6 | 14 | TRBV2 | CASSGTGGTNVLTF
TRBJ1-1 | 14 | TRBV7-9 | CASSLTGADTEAFF
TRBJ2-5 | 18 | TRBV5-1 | CASSLAGRSGGYQETQYF
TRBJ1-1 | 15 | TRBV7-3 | CASSSGPAMNTEAFF
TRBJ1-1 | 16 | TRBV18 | CASSRDQVTANTEAFF
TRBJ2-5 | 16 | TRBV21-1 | CASSKVDGPAQETQYF
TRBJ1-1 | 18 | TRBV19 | CASSIAGQFPFLNTEAFF
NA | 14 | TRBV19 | CASSRTGTVGEQYF
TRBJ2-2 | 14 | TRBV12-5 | CASGKMGGSGELFF
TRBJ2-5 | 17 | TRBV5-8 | CASSLTGTGLFIETQYF
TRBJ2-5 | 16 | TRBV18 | CASSPMGGGPQETQYF
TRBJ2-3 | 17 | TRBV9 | CASSPRGGVPSTDTQYF
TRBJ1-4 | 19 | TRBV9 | CASSVARDGRDRRNEKLFF
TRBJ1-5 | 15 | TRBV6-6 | CASSPGSGGRQPQHF
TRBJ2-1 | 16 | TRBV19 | CASSPEVAGSHNEQFF
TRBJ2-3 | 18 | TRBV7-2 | CASSYLGSRGGVTDTQYF
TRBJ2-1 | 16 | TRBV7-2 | CASSSDIDLGNNEQFF
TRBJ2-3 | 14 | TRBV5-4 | CASSFGTPTDTQYF
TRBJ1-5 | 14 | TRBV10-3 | CAISDTGWNQPQHF
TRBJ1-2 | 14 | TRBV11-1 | CASSLGDRPYGYTF
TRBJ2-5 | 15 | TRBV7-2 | CASSFQAGGQETQYF
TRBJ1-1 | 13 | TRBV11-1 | CASSLGPNTEAFF
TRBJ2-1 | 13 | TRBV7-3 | CASGGSSYNEQFF
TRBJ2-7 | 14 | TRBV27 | CASSLTPRSYEQYF
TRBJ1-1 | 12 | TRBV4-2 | CASSQDPKGAFF
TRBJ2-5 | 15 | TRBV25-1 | CASSEYKEGKETQYF
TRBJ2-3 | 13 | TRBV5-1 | CASSLAGERAQYF
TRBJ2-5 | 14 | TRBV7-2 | CASSLSAGGETQYF
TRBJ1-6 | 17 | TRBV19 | CASAWTGRVGEGSPLHF
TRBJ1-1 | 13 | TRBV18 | CASSRDRPTEAFF
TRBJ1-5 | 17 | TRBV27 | CASSRRTTGIWNQPQHF
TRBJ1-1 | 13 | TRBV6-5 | CASSPPQGTEAFF